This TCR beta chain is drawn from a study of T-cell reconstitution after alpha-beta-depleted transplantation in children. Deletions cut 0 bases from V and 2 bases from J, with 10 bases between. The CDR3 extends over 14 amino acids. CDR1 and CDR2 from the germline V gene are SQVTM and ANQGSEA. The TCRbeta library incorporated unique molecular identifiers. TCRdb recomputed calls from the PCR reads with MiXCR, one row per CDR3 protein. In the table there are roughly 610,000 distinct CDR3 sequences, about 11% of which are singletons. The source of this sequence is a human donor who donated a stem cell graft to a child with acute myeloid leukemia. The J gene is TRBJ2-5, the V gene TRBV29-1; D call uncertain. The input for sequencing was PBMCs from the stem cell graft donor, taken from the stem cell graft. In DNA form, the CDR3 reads TGCAGCGTTGAAGATCTTTTCATGCAAGAGACCCAGTACTTC. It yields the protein CSVEDLFMQETQYF.